These 8 T cell receptor beta chains originate from one sample sequenced in a study of T cells in Graves' hyperthyroidism and ophthalmopathy. What was amplified from RNA transcripts were TCR beta CDR3 regions. HTBI primers were employed in a first-round RT-PCR of the TCR CDR3. TCRdb re-called the multiplex PCR reads through MiXCR, storing one row per CDR3 protein. The sample shows roughly 380,000 distinct CDR3 sequences, less than 20% of them seen only once. Sequencing was done on a sample of blood. The receptors here all came from a woman aged 40 to 49 with Graves' ophthalmopathy.

This clonotype has a count of ten or more. The chain combines TRBV5-1 with TRBJ1-1; perhaps TRBD1 as D (5 bases). The CDR3 runs 15 residues. The germline V gene has CDR1 SGHRS and CDR2 YFSETQ. V was cut by 6 bases and J by 1 base, with 16 bases left in between. This CDR3 reads CASKQVLTENTEAFF. The CDR3 DNA sequence: TGCGCCAGCAAACAGGTCCTGACGGAGAACACTGAAGCTTTCTTT.

On this clonotype itself: A much larger clone is a single base away; this may be a read error. The chain joins TRBV11-2 to TRBJ1-5, with D uncertain. Germline CDR1 SGHAT, CDR2 FQNNGV. The CDR3 length is 14 residues. CDR3 nucleotide sequence: TGTGCCAGCAGCTTAGAGATTAGCAGTCAGCCCCAGCATTTT. It yields the protein CASSLEISSQPQHF.

This clonotype occurred a few times. The rearrangement joins TRBV7-3 to TRBJ2-2; 7 bases match TRBD2. The junction had 6 bases not matched to a gene; V was cut back by 1 base and J by 4 bases. CDR1 SGHTA and CDR2 FQGTGA come from the germline V gene. There are 16 residues in the CDR3. This chain's CDR3 is CASSLNPRGVTGELFF. CDR3 in DNA: TGTGCCAGCAGCTTAAACCCCCGGGGGGTCACCGGGGAGCTGTTTTTT. The full variable domain, with the rest looked up from reference TRBV7-3 and TRBJ2-2, is GAGVSQTPSNKVTEKGKYVELRCDPISGHTALYWYRQSLGQGPEFLIYFQGTGAADDSGLPNDRFFAVRPEGSVSTLKIQRTERGDSAVYLCASSLNPRGVTGELFFGEGSRLTVL.

Many counts were recorded for this clonotype. The genes are TRBV6-5 and TRBJ1-2, with 7 positions matching TRBD1. The ends lost 7 bases at V and 2 bases at J; junction bases unmatched: 7. The CDR3 totals 14 residues. CDR1 and CDR2 (germline): MNHEY, SVGAGI. CDR3 loop: CASTRQGFNYGYTF. In DNA, the CDR3 is TGTGCCAGCACCAGACAGGGATTCAACTATGGCTACACCTTC.

V gene TRBV15 combines with J gene TRBJ2-2; no clear D. Trimming shortened V by 5 bases and J by 0 bases, and 7 bases separated the two germline ends. From germline, CDR1 is LNHNV and CDR2 YYDKDF (reference sequence). The CDR3 totals 14 residues. The chain's CDR3 is CATSGTANTGELFF. The CDR3 region has the DNA TGTGCCACCAGCGGTACAGCGAACACCGGGGAGCTGTTTTTT.

This clonotype was observed many times. The rearrangement links TRBV6-5 to TRBJ1-1; 8 bases match TRBD1. J lost 6 bases, V lost 6 bases, and 9 bases had no gene match. This CDR3 is built from 14 residues. Germline values: CDR1 MNHEY, CDR2 SVGAGI. The DNA for the CDR3 is TGTGCCAGCAGAGTGGACAGGGCGGGCTCTGAAGCTTTCTTT. Protein sequence: CASRVDRAGSEAFF.

The gene calls are TRBV27 and TRBJ2-6, with no clear D. This CDR3 spans 16 amino acids. Germline CDR1 is MNHEY and CDR2 is SMNVEV (reference sequence). Trimming stripped 6 bases from V and 0 bases from J, with 12 bases between. The CDR3 protein is CASRPSGLSGANVLTF. The CDR3 region has the DNA TGTGCCAGCAGGCCCTCGGGTCTCTCTGGGGCCAACGTCCTGACTTTC.

This clonotype showed up just a few times. J is TRBJ2-7 and V is TRBV7-8; 10 bases agree with TRBD2. Germline V lookup: CDR1 SGHVS, CDR2 FQNEAQ. After removal of 3 bases from V and 0 bases from J, the junction contained 8 bases not matched to a gene. The length of the CDR3 is 17 residues. This CDR3 reads CASSFTAGGPGSYEQYF. CDR3 sequence (DNA): TGTGCCAGCAGCTTTACAGCGGGAGGGCCAGGCTCCTACGAGCAGTACTTC.